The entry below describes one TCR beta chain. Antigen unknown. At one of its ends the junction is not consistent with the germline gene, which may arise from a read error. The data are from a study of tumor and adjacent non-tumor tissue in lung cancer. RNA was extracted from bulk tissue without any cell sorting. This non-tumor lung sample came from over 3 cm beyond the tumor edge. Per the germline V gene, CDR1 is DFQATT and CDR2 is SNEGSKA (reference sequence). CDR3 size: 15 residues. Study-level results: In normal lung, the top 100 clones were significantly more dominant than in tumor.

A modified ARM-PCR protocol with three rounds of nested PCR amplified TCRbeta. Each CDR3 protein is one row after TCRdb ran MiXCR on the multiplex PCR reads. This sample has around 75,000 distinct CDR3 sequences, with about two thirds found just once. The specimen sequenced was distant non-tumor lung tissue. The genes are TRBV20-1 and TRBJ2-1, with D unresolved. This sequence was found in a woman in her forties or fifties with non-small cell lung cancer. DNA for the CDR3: TGCGGTGCTAGAGGTCGAATAGCTAGTAGGTATGAGCAGTTCTTC. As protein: CGARGRIASRYEQFF.